Following are 19 T cell receptor beta chains from one sample sequenced in a study of tumor-infiltrating lymphocytes in primary liver carcinoma (TCRdb year 2017). TCRdb shows the sequencer as Illumina HiSeq 2500. TCRbeta-specific cDNA was reverse-transcribed from 500 ng total RNA using a constant-region primer and ProtoScript II reverse transcriptase. Construction of the TCRbeta libraries relied on three nested rounds of multiplex PCR, following a slightly modified ARM-PCR procedure. The first two PCR rounds used multiplex TRBV1-TRBV30 forward primers with a Cbeta reverse primer, each for approximately 10 cycles. TCRdb reworked the public reads: Q25 trimming with fastp, MiXCR clone assembly, productive beta chains retained. Identical CDR3 proteins give one entry, which carries the most common genes and DNA. A total of fewer than 75,000 distinct CDR3 sequences appear in this sample, about two thirds of them only once. The ten largest make up 55% to 70% of the sample.

Without any cell sorting, total RNA and DNA were extracted together from approximately 20-30 mg of bulk tissue using the AllPrep DNA/RNA mini kit. Sample: liver tumor tissue from sampling region 2. Reading the label with the study, this specimen's cell subset or site is: tumor region T2, inferior pole. The receptor set was obtained from a man aged 40-49 years with primary liver carcinoma and hepatitis B virus infection.

The chain employs TRBV4-3 and TRBJ1-6; 10 bases agree with TRBD1. From germline, CDR1 is LGHNA and CDR2 YSLEER. The V segment lost 5 bases and the J segment 16 bases; nucleotides outside the gene matches: 17. The CDR3 sequence is 16 residues long. CDR3 coding DNA: TGCGCCAGCAGCTCCCGGGACAGGGGAAGGAATTCACATCTCCACTTT. Translating it yields CASSSRDRGRNSHLHF.

In DNA form, the CDR3 reads TGTGCCAGCATTCCCGACAGGGCCGTAGGGGAGCTGTTTTTT. Its translation: CASIPDRAVGELFF. V gene TRBV12-3 or TRBV12-4 combines with J gene TRBJ2-2; 7 nucleotides align to TRBD1. The CDR3 totals 14 residues. V dropped 7 bases and J dropped 8; count of bases not matched to a gene: 10.

This sequence joins TRBV6-1 and TRBJ2-7; 7 positions agree with TRBD2. The V segment lost 9 bases and the J segment 5 bases; nucleotides outside the gene matches: 19. CDR1 MNHNS and CDR2 SASEGT come from the germline V gene. CDR3 length: 16 amino acids. The CDR3 loop is CASSPPGLTGGDEQYF. The CDR3 nucleotides are TGTGCCAGTAGCCCCCCGGGACTAACGGGAGGCGACGAGCAGTACTTC.

Notes on this clonotype: At one boundary the junction diverges from the germline segment, which might be a read error. The chain joins TRBV12-3 or TRBV12-4 to TRBJ1-5, with D tentatively TRBD1 (6 bases). The length of the CDR3 is 14 residues. The CDR3 DNA follows: TGTGCCAGCAGTTTAGATGGGGGCAATCAGCCCCAGCAATTT. Protein: CASSLDGGNQPQQF.

V gene TRBV2 combines with J gene TRBJ2-5; weak D call: TRBD1 (5 bases). Trimming took 4 bases from V and 7 from J, leaving 22 bases between them. CDR3 length equals 16 residues. Germline lookup yields CDR1 SNHLY and CDR2 FYNNEI. The CDR3 DNA reads TGTGCCAGCAGTGCCTTACAGGCTATACCATTCGGGACCCAGTACTTC. Protein product: CASSALQAIPFGTQYF.

This clonotype has more than one count but fewer than ten. The J gene is TRBJ2-3, the V gene TRBV4-1; D is undetermined. The CDR3 is 14 amino acids. Germline CDR1 is MGHRA and CDR2 is YSYEKL. Trimming removed 2 bases at V and 1 base at J, with 7 bases between. The CDR3 is CASSQKEGTDTQYF. CDR3 nucleotide sequence: TGCGCCAGCAGCCAAAAAGAAGGCACAGATACGCAGTATTTT.

With respect to this clonotype: This could be a read error, since a much larger clone is one nucleotide away. This rearrangement joins TRBV7-9 to TRBJ1-1, with 7 bases fitting TRBD1. V shed 5 bases, J shed 11 bases, and the junction held 8 bases outside the gene matches. CDR1 and CDR2 (germline): SEHNR, FQNEAQ (reference sequence). The CDR3 spans 12 residues. The CDR3 DNA reads TGTGCCAGCAGCAAGACAGGGTTCGTTGCTTTCTTT. It codes for CASSKTGFVAFF.

This chain joins TRBV11-2 and TRBJ1-4, with D possibly TRBD1 on 5 matching bases. The CDR3 spans 14 residues. Germline V gene sequence: CDR1 SGHAT, CDR2 FQNNGV. Trimming shortened V by 7 bases and J by 8 bases, and 17 bases separated the two germline ends. The CDR3 DNA follows: TGTGCCAGCAATTTAGAGGTTGGGGACGAAAAACTGTTTTTT. Translated, it gives CASNLEVGDEKLFF.

Comments on this clonotype: A junction end diverges from the germline sequence, so it may reflect a read error. This rearrangement joins TRBV11-1 to TRBJ2-5; a possible D gene is TRBD2 (5 bases). The CDR3 totals 17 residues. Germline V CDR1 and CDR2: SGHAT, FQDESV (reference sequence). CDR3 region: CANSLGPAGESSYKHYF. DNA of the CDR3: TGTGCCAACAGCTTAGGGCCGGCGGGTGAAAGCTCCTACAAGCATTACTTC.

This clonotype was counted only a few times. This CDR3 is missing its conserved last phenylalanine or tryptophan, likely due to a read error. The chain uses TRBV5-1 and TRBJ2-7; 7 bases are shared with TRBD2. CDR3 length equals 17 residues. The germline V gene has CDR1 SGHRS and CDR2 YFSETQ. The CDR3 DNA follows: TGCGCCAGTAGCTTTGACATGGACCCGGGGGGAGGCTACGAGCAGTACTTA. Translating it yields CASSFDMDPGGGYEQYL.

This clonotype occurred a few times. The V gene is TRBV11-1, the J gene TRBJ2-7; maybe TRBD1 (6 bases). CDR1 SGHAT and CDR2 FQDESV come from the germline V gene (reference sequence). This CDR3 is built from 15 residues. Trimming cost V 6 bases and J 0 bases, with 15 bases left between them. The CDR3 region has the DNA TGTGCCAGCAGTTTCCTACAGGGACCCTCCTACGAGCAGTACTTC. It encodes CASSFLQGPSYEQYF.

The rearrangement links TRBV6-6 to TRBJ2-3; D might be TRBD1 or TRBD2, each matching 8 bases. Germline V gene data show CDR1 as MNHNY and CDR2 as SVGAGI (reference sequence). V lost 2 bases and J lost 0, with 30 bases in between. This CDR3 has 22 residues. CDR3 sequence: CASSYPLAGGSGSRTSTDTQYF. Here the CDR3 DNA reads TGTGCCAGCAGTTACCCTCTCGCAGGGGGCAGCGGGAGTAGAACTAGCACAGATACGCAGTATTTT.

This clonotype was seen at least ten times. The chain is built from TRBV5-1 and TRBJ1-2; D not resolved. The V and J ends lost 0 bases and 5 bases respectively, with 14 bases between them. From germline, CDR1 is SGHRS and CDR2 YFSETQ. The CDR3 extends over 15 amino acids. As DNA, the CDR3 is TGCGCCAGCAGCTTGGCGGGTTTCGCTGAGTATGGCTACACCTTC. It specifies CASSLAGFAEYGYTF.

On this clonotype itself: A much more abundant neighbour one base away suggests this may be a read error. The V call is TRBV5-4, the J call TRBJ2-7, with a tentative D call TRBD2 (5 bases). The CDR3 consists of 14 residues. The germline V gene encodes CDR1 SGHNT and CDR2 YYREEE (reference sequence). V was shortened by 4 bases and J by 5 bases, with 16 bases between the two germline ends. The DNA for the CDR3 is TGTGCCAGCAGCGCGGGCGCGAGTGCCGACGAGCAGTACTTC. Its protein is CASSAGASADEQYF.

In regard to this clonotype: This may be a read error: a much more frequent sequence differs by one nucleotide. The V call is TRBV29-1, the J call TRBJ2-3; TRBD2 aligns across 7 bases. Germline V gene lookup returns CDR1 SQVTM and CDR2 ANQGSEA. V was clipped by 7 bases and J by 8 bases; unmatched bases: 24. The length of the CDR3 is 17 residues. CDR3 sequence reads: CSAPTAGSRGLSATQYF. CDR3 nucleotides: TGCAGCGCCCCGACAGCGGGATCCCGAGGGTTGTCGGCTACGCAGTATTTT.

This clonotype is large (0.1 to 1%) by share. Here the CDR3 DNA reads TGTGCCAGCAGCGCCGGGACTAGAGAGATTAATGAGCAGTTCTTC. Its protein is CASSAGTREINEQFF. The rearrangement uses TRBV11-3 and TRBJ2-1; TRBD2 aligns across 8 bases. V was pared by 5 bases and J by 7 bases, with 10 bases of the junction left unmatched. The germline gives CDR1 SGHNT, CDR2 YENEEA. There are 15 residues in the CDR3.

The rearrangement links TRBV10-2 to TRBJ1-1, with D unclear. The V gene lost 3 bases and the J gene lost 12 bases, with 17 bases spanning the gap. The CDR3 runs 13 residues. The germline V gene encodes CDR1 WSHSY and CDR2 SAAADI. The CDR3, as DNA: TGCGCCAGCAGTGAAGTAGAAAACACTGGAACTTTCTTT. Its protein product is CASSEVENTGTFF.

On this clonotype: This CDR3 is missing its conserved last phenylalanine or tryptophan, likely due to a read error. Because the CDR3's place on the DNA is in doubt, the DNA is left out and the CDR3 is given as listed by TCRdb. The V gene is TRBV19, the J gene TRBJ2-1; the tabulated D call, TRBD1, remains unverified against the DNA. CDR1 is LNHDA, CDR2 SQIVND, per germline (reference sequence). Inclusive of both ends, the CDR3 amounts to 17 amino acids. The CDR3 protein is CASSPPRPLGGYNEQLL.

This clonotype was detected many times. This rearrangement joins TRBV7-9 to TRBJ2-7; no definite D call. Germline V gene data show CDR1 as SEHNR and CDR2 as FQNEAQ (reference sequence). V dropped 4 bases and J dropped 3 bases, with 4 bases sitting between them. The CDR3 contains 11 residues. The CDR3 is CASSWGYEQYF. Written as DNA, the CDR3 is TGTGCCAGCAGCTGGGGCTACGAGCAGTACTTC.